The subject of this entry is one T cell receptor beta chain. These data are taken from a study of radiotherapy plus CTLA-4 blockade in lung cancer. Profiling relied on immunoSEQ multiplex PCR, and the TCRdb table lists in-frame clones only, not all of them. Here the sample spans approximately 76,000 clones, around 76% being singletons. The V segment lost 3 bases and the J segment 8 bases; nucleotides outside the gene matches: 5. The CDR3 totals 15 residues. Germline values: CDR1 MNHNS, CDR2 SASEGT. The rearrangement links TRBV6-1 to TRBJ2-1, with TRBD2 identical over 12 bases. The sequencing used peripheral blood, collected from a patient treated with radiotherapy plus ipilimumab. This receptor was identified in a human donor with non-small cell lung cancer who had a partial response to radiotherapy plus ipilimumab. Some clones in this sample may be carry-over from other donors' samples. The CDR3 loop reads CASSDLAGGMDEQFF. The CDR3, as DNA: TGTGCCAGCAGTGACCTAGCGGGGGGGATGGATGAGCAGTTCTTC.